This T cell receptor (beta chain) was identified in a study of STAT5B mutations in CD4+ large granular lymphocyte leukemia. Germline-derived CDR1 and CDR2 are LNHDA and SQIVND (reference sequence). V lost 3 bases, J lost 4 bases, and 6 bases stayed unmatched. The CDR3 contains 15 residues. This clone came up a few times. Data came from immunoSEQ multiplex PCR; TCRdb stores just in-frame clones and leaves some out. This sample has 8,000 to 8,500 clones; 76% occur once, and the top ten carry less than 75%. The sequencing sample was made of PBMCs. The chain couples TRBV19 to TRBJ1-5; 7 nucleotides match TRBD1. The clonotype originates from a woman aged 55-70 years with CD4+ T-cell large granular lymphocyte leukemia. The DNA of the CDR3 is TGTGCCAGTAGTATGGGGACAGACAATAATCAGCCCCAGCATTTT. Translation gives CASSMGTDNNQPQHF.